Each of the 31 T cell receptor beta chains below was sequenced from the same sample in a study of CD8 T cells in Susac syndrome. Reverse transcription of about 0.45 to 1 ug RNA was carried out with random hexamers. TCRdb itself ran the immunoSEQ multiplex PCR reads through MiXCR, one entry per CDR3 protein. Counted here are about 80,000 distinct CDR3 sequences, 94% occurring once; the ten biggest clones make up approximately 0.9%. The sample taken for sequencing was CD8+ T cells from PBMCs. These receptors came from a human donor with Susac syndrome.

This clonotype has only one observation. The chain uses TRBV3-1 and TRBJ2-6, with 8 bases identical to TRBD1. CDR1 and CDR2 from the germline V gene are LGHDT and YNNKEL (reference sequence). V shed 1 base and J 0 bases; nucleotides not matched to a gene: 5. The CDR3 covers 18 residues. In nucleotides, the CDR3 is TGTGCCAGCAGCCAAGCCGGGACAGGCTTCTCTGGGGCCAACGTCCTGACTTTC. This gives the protein CASSQAGTGFSGANVLTF.

The chain employs TRBV25-1 and TRBJ2-7; tentatively, D is TRBD2 (5 bases). CDR3 size: 13 residues. With 4 bases removed from V and 7 bases from J, the gap between germline ends came to 14 bases. Germline V gives CDR1 MGHDK, CDR2 SYGVNS. Written as DNA, the CDR3 is TGTGCCAGCAGTGGCTCTTGGAGAGGGGAGCAGTACTTC. Protein sequence: CASSGSWRGEQYF.

This rearrangement joins TRBV3-1 to TRBJ1-2; TRBD1 matches at 12 bases. CDR1 and CDR2 from the germline V gene are LGHDT and YNNKEL (reference sequence). CDR3 length: 17 amino acids. Trimming removed 4 bases from V and 2 bases from J; junction bases left unmatched: 8. CDR3 protein: CASSRTGTGGLNYGYTF. In DNA form, the CDR3 reads TGTGCCAGCAGCCGGACCGGGACAGGGGGCTTAAACTATGGCTACACCTTC.

This chain joins TRBV20-1 and TRBJ2-7; 8 nucleotides match TRBD1. Germline V gene data show CDR1 as DFQATT and CDR2 as SNEGSKA (reference sequence). The CDR3 totals 16 residues. J gave up 1 base and V 3 bases, and 11 bases lay outside the gene matches. CDR3 bases: TGCAGTGCTAGTGGCGTCTTGACAGGGGTTTCCTACGAGCAGTACTTC. This encodes CSASGVLTGVSYEQYF.

In DNA form, the CDR3 reads TGTGCCACCCATCCTTGGGGGACTAGCGGGAGGGAAGAGACCCAGTACTTC. Translating it yields CATHPWGTSGREETQYF. The rearrangement links TRBV7-8 to TRBJ2-5, with 16 nucleotides matching TRBD2. Germline assignment: CDR1 SGHVS and CDR2 FQNEAQ. The CDR3 sequence is 17 residues long. With V trimmed by 10 bases and J by 3 bases, 11 bases remained unmatched.

In this sample, this clonotype turned up a few times. The chain uses TRBV27 and TRBJ2-7, with TRBD1 matching 7 bases. The CDR3 is made up of 12 amino acids. The germline V gene has CDR1 MNHEY and CDR2 SMNVEV (reference sequence). J gave up 6 bases and V 3 bases, and 2 bases lay outside the gene matches. The CDR3 DNA follows: TGTGCCAGCAGTTTGTCAGGGGGCGAGCAGTACTTC. This sequence encodes CASSLSGGEQYF.

The count of this clonotype is one. V and J are TRBV14 and TRBJ2-2, with D possibly being TRBD2 (5 bases). Germline loops: CDR1 SGHDN, CDR2 FVKESK. The CDR3 runs to 13 residues. Trimming cost V 0 bases and J 7 bases, with 6 bases left between them. Written as DNA, the CDR3 is TGTGCCAGCAGCCAAGATGGGAGCGGGGAGCTGTTTTTT. The encoded protein is CASSQDGSGELFF.

This clonotype was picked up a small number of times. This sequence joins TRBV5-4 and TRBJ2-3, with D unresolved. CDR1 is SGHNT and CDR2 is YYREEE in the germline V gene (reference sequence). The CDR3 has 12 amino acids. Between the trimmed V and J ends, which lost 4 bases and 6 bases, there was a span of 9 bases. The CDR3 here is CASSDPGDTQYF. The CDR3 coding sequence is TGTGCCAGCAGCGACCCTGGGGATACGCAGTATTTT.

The V and J genes are TRBV12-5 and TRBJ2-3; unclear D gene. Germline V gene lookup returns CDR1 LGHNT and CDR2 FRNRAP. This CDR3 is 12 amino acids long. The V end was cut by 6 bases, the J end by 2 bases, with 6 bases between. The CDR3, as DNA: TGTGCTAGTGGCCTTTCCACAGATACGCAGTATTTT. Translation gives CASGLSTDTQYF.

The chain employs TRBV6-6 and TRBJ2-3; D is unclear. The V gene lost 7 bases and the J gene lost 6 bases, with 14 bases spanning the gap. This CDR3 is built from 13 residues. Germline V lookup: CDR1 MNHNY, CDR2 SVGAGI (reference sequence). DNA of the CDR3: TGTGCCAGCACTCCGACCCCTACGGATACGCAGTATTTT. This sequence encodes CASTPTPTDTQYF.

The J gene is TRBJ1-1, the V gene TRBV20-1; D perhaps matches TRBD1 (5 bases). Trimming removed 5 bases from V and 1 base from J, with 14 bases in between. This CDR3 contains 14 residues. From germline, CDR1 is DFQATT and CDR2 SNEGSKA (reference sequence). CDR3 residues: CSAAPRDQNTEAFF. Written as DNA, the CDR3 is TGCAGTGCTGCCCCCCGGGACCAGAACACTGAAGCTTTCTTT.

The chain uses TRBV6-1 and TRBJ2-6; maybe TRBD1 (5 bases). The CDR3 covers 20 residues. Between the trimmed V and J ends, which lost 5 bases and 4 bases, there was a span of 27 bases. Germline V gene sequence: CDR1 MNHNS, CDR2 SASEGT. The DNA for the CDR3 is TGTGCCAGCAGTCCCAACTTTAAGACAGTAGGGAACTCCGGGGCCAACGTCCTGACTTTC. It encodes CASSPNFKTVGNSGANVLTF.

The chain links TRBV4-3 to TRBJ2-1; 8 bases agree with TRBD2. The CDR3 contains 16 residues. CDR1 LGHNA and CDR2 YSLEER come from the germline V gene. Trimming at V came to 0 bases and at J to 4 bases, leaving 5 bases not matched to a gene. The CDR3 protein is CASSQDRTSRYNEQFF. In DNA form, the CDR3 reads TGCGCCAGCAGCCAAGATCGGACTAGCCGGTACAATGAGCAGTTCTTC.

V gene TRBV2 combines with J gene TRBJ2-6, with D tentatively TRBD2 (5 bases). V lost 6 bases, J lost 0 bases, and 6 bases lay in between. CDR1 is SNHLY, CDR2 FYNNEI, per germline. This CDR3 is 14 amino acids long. The CDR3 coding sequence is TGTGCCAGCAGGGGAGTCTCTGGGGCCAACGTCCTGACTTTC. It specifies CASRGVSGANVLTF.

This chain joins TRBV20-1 and TRBJ2-5, with 11 bases aligning to TRBD2. The CDR3 spans 17 residues. The germline gives CDR1 DFQATT, CDR2 SNEGSKA (reference sequence). The junction had 8 bases not matched to a gene; V was cut back by 1 base and J by 1 base. CDR3 sequence (DNA): TGCAGTGCTAGAGCACTAGCGGGGGCCATACCCCAAGAGACCCAGTACTTC. This codes for CSARALAGAIPQETQYF.

The count of this clonotype is one. This chain uses TRBV28 with TRBJ2-2; 12 positions match TRBD2. This CDR3 comprises 16 residues. Germline values: CDR1 MDHEN, CDR2 SYDVKM. After removal of 3 bases from V and 5 bases from J, the junction contained 4 bases not matched to a gene. As DNA, the CDR3 is TGTGCCAGCAGTTTGTTGCTAGCGGGAGGGACCGGGGAGCTGTTTTTT. It is translated as CASSLLLAGGTGELFF.

The gene calls are TRBV21-1 and TRBJ2-5; the DNA was not compared with TRBD2, the D call given in the table. TRBV21-1 is assigned pseudogene status. The CDR3 totals 16 residues. CDR3 sequence reads: CASSSRVSGRQETQYF. The CDR3 DNA reads TGTGCCAGCAGTAGCAGAGTGAGCGGGAGACAAGAGACCCAGTACTTC.

The chain recombines TRBV2 with TRBJ2-1, with a weak D call TRBD2 (6 bases). Germline V gene data show CDR1 as SNHLY and CDR2 as FYNNEI. The CDR3 has 15 residues. V shed 6 bases and J shed 6 bases, with 18 bases lying between them. CDR3 nucleotide sequence: TGTGCCAGCAGGAAGGAGGGAATATACGGCAATGAGCAGTTCTTC. Its translation: CASRKEGIYGNEQFF.

This chain links TRBV5-4 with TRBJ2-5; D gene ambiguous. Trimming shortened V by 0 bases and J by 1 base, and 10 bases separated the two germline ends. The CDR3 sequence is 15 residues long. From germline, CDR1 is SGHNT and CDR2 YYREEE (reference sequence). CDR3 coding DNA: TGTGCCAGCAGCTTGGGGCGGAAGACCCAAGAGACCCAGTACTTC. Its translation: CASSLGRKTQETQYF.

This rearrangement joins TRBV13 to TRBJ1-1; 7 positions match TRBD1. Germline V gives CDR1 PRHDT, CDR2 FYEKMQ (reference sequence). The CDR3 has 15 amino acids. Germline trimming cut 3 bases from V and 0 bases from J; bases unmatched to any gene: 4. The CDR3 coding sequence is TGTGCCAGCAGCTTCATCAGGGGGATGAACACTGAAGCTTTCTTT. Its protein is CASSFIRGMNTEAFF. Full variable domain (missing parts from reference TRBV13 and TRBJ1-1): AAGVIQSPRHLIKEKRETATLKCYPIPRHDTVYWYQQGPGQDPQFLISFYEKMQSDKGSIPDRFSAQQFSDYHSELNMSSLELGDSALYFCASSFIRGMNTEAFFGQGTRLTVV.

V gene TRBV27 combines with J gene TRBJ1-1; D unresolved. CDR3 length: 12 residues. Germline CDR1 reads MNHEY; CDR2 reads SMNVEV (reference sequence). Trimming took off 4 bases at V and 1 base at J, with 4 bases between the two ends. In nucleotides, the CDR3 is TGTGCCAGCAGTTCCAGGAACACTGAAGCTTTCTTT. Translation: CASSSRNTEAFF.

The V call is TRBV4-1, the J call TRBJ1-1, with TRBD1 identical over 10 bases. Germline CDR1 MGHRA, CDR2 YSYEKL. V trimming: 2 bases; J trimming: 8 bases; junction bases outside the gene matches: 11. The CDR3 has 16 amino acids. CDR3 loop: CASSQFSGTGASEAFF. DNA of the CDR3: TGCGCCAGCAGCCAATTCTCCGGGACAGGGGCGTCGGAAGCTTTCTTT.

V is TRBV14 and J is TRBJ1-3; 10 bases map to TRBD1. Trimming cost V 3 bases and J 0 bases; bases outside gene matches: 11. The germline CDR1 and CDR2 sequences are SGHDN and FVKESK. CDR3 length equals 19 residues. CDR3 residues: CASSHDRDRGFYSGNTIYF. The CDR3 DNA reads as TGTGCCAGCAGCCACGACCGGGACAGGGGATTCTACTCTGGAAACACCATATATTTT. The complete variable domain, with remaining parts taken from reference TRBV14 and TRBJ1-3, reads EAGVTQFPSHSVIEKGQTVTLRCDPISGHDNLYWYRRVMGKEIKFLLHFVKESKQDESGMPNNRFLAERTGGTYSTLKVQPAELEDSGVYFCASSHDRDRGFYSGNTIYFGEGSWLTVV.

This rearrangement joins TRBV11-2 to TRBJ1-6; the D gene is possibly TRBD1 (6 bases). CDR3 length: 15 amino acids. The germline gives CDR1 SGHAT, CDR2 FQNNGV. V lost 5 bases and J lost 6, with 14 bases in between. The CDR3 nucleotides are TGTGCCAGCAGCCAAGACGCAGGGGTTAATTCACCCCTCCACTTT. Encoded protein: CASSQDAGVNSPLHF.

The chain uses TRBV29-1 and TRBJ2-1; 10 nucleotides match TRBD2. The CDR3 has 17 residues. Germline CDR1 is SQVTM and CDR2 is ANQGSEA. J gave up 0 bases and V 6 bases, and 11 bases lay outside the gene matches. The CDR3 bases are TGCAGCGTCCGTGGACTAGCGGAGGGGGACTCCTACAATGAGCAGTTCTTC. Translating gives CSVRGLAEGDSYNEQFF.

This clonotype was counted a single time. V is TRBV5-6 and J is TRBJ1-1, with unresolved D. The CDR3 has 14 residues. Germline V gene lookup returns CDR1 SGHDT and CDR2 YYEEEE. Trimming removed 7 bases from V and 5 bases from J, with 18 bases in between. This chain's CDR3 is CASRVWHGVTEAFF. The CDR3 DNA follows: TGTGCCAGCCGCGTCTGGCATGGGGTAACTGAAGCTTTCTTT.

The CDR3 region is CASSPDRGASTDTQYF. Here the CDR3 DNA reads TGTGCCAGCAGCCCGGACAGGGGTGCTAGCACAGATACGCAGTATTTT. The J gene is TRBJ2-3, the V gene TRBV7-6; 9 positions agree with TRBD1. Germline assignment: CDR1 SGHVS and CDR2 FNYEAQ. CDR3 length: 16 amino acids. J gave up 0 bases and V 5 bases, and 6 bases lay outside the gene matches. The variable domain in full, completed from reference TRBV7-6 and TRBJ2-3, reads GAGVSQSPRYKVTKRGQDVALRCDPISGHVSLYWYRQALGQGPEFLTYFNYEAQQDKSGLPNDRFSAERPEGSISTLTIQRTEQRDSAMYRCASSPDRGASTDTQYFGPGTRLTVL.

The chain couples TRBV11-1 to TRBJ2-7; tentatively, D is TRBD2 (6 bases). The CDR3 is 15 residues long. V was pared by 5 bases and J by 3 bases, with 17 bases between. Germline-derived CDR1 and CDR2 are SGHAT and FQDESV (reference sequence). The DNA of the CDR3 is TGTGCCAGCAGCGTCCTCGGCGGGGCCCACTACGAGCAGTACTTC. Its protein product is CASSVLGGAHYEQYF. The full variable domain, completed using reference TRBV11-1 and TRBJ2-7, is EAEVAQSPRYKITEKSQAVAFWCDPISGHATLYWYRQILGQGPELLVQFQDESVVDDSQLPKDRFSAERLKGVDSTLKIQPAELGDSAMYLCASSVLGGAHYEQYFGPGTRLTVT.

The count of this clonotype is one. The CDR3 here is CASSFGSGSVNEQFF. In DNA, the CDR3 is TGTGCCAGCAGTTTCGGTAGCGGGAGTGTAAATGAGCAGTTCTTC. J is TRBJ2-1 and V is TRBV12-3 or TRBV12-4; the match to TRBD2 covers 9 bases. The CDR3 length is 15 residues. J lost 7 bases, V lost 3 bases, and 7 bases had no gene match.

This chain links TRBV19 with TRBJ1-2; D may be TRBD1 (6 bases). This CDR3 has 12 amino acids. Trimming removed 10 bases at V and 2 bases at J, with 11 bases between. The germline gives CDR1 LNHDA, CDR2 SQIVND (reference sequence). The CDR3 reads CATEDRNYGYTF. The DNA for the CDR3 is TGTGCCACCGAGGACAGAAACTATGGCTACACCTTC.

The rearrangement links TRBV5-4 to TRBJ1-6; D uncertain. V dropped 4 bases and J dropped 5 bases, with 16 bases sitting between them. The CDR3 is 16 residues long. The germline gives CDR1 SGHNT, CDR2 YYREEE (reference sequence). The CDR3 loop reads CASSHLRAGDNSPLHF. DNA of the CDR3: TGTGCCAGCAGCCACCTAAGGGCAGGTGATAATTCACCCCTCCACTTT. Full variable domain (missing parts from reference TRBV5-4 and TRBJ1-6): ETGVTQSPTHLIKTRGQQVTLRCSSQSGHNTVSWYQQALGQGPQFIFQYYREEENGRGNFPPRFSGLQFPNYSSELNVNALELDDSALYLCASSHLRAGDNSPLHFGNGTRLTVT.